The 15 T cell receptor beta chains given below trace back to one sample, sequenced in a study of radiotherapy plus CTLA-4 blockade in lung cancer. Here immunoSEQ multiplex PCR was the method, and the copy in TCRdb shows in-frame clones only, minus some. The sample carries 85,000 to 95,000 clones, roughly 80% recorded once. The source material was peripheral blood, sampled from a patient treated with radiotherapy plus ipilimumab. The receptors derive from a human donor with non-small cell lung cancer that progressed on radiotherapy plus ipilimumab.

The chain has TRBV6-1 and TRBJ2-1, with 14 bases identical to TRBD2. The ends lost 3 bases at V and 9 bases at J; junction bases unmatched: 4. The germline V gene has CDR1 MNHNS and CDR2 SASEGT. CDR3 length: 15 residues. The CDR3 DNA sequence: TGTGCCAGCAGTGAGGGACTAGCGGGAGTTTTTGAGCAGTTCTTC. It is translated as CASSEGLAGVFEQFF.

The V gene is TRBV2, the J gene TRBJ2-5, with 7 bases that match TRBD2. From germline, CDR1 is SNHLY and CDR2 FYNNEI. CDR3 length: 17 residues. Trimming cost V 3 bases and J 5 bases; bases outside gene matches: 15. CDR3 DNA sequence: TGTGCCAGCAGTGAGTGGACCTTTAACGCGGGAGCGGAGACCCAGTACTTC. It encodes CASSEWTFNAGAETQYF. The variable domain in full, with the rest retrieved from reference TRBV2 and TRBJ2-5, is EPEVTQTPSHQVTQMGQEVILRCVPISNHLYFYWYRQILGQKVEFLVSFYNNEISEKSEIFDDQFSVERPDGSNFTLKIRSTKLEDSAMYFCASSEWTFNAGAETQYFGPGTRLLVL.

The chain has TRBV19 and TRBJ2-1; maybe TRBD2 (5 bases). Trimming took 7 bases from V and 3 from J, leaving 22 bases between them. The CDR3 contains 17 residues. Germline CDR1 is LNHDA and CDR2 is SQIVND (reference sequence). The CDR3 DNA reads TGTGCCAGTACCCCCCGGGGTCACGGGTTGGACTACAATGAGCAGTTCTTC. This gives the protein CASTPRGHGLDYNEQFF. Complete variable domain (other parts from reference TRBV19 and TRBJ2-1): DGGITQSPKYLFRKEGQNVTLSCEQNLNHDAMYWYRQDPGQGLRLIYYSQIVNDFQKGDIAEGYSVSREKKESFPLTVTSAQKNPTAFYLCASTPRGHGLDYNEQFFGPGTRLTVL.

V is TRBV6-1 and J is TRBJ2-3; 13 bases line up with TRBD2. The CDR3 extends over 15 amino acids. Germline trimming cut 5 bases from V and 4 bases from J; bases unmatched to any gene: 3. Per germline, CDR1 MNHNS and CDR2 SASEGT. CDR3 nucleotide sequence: TGTGCCAGCAGTCTACTAGCGGGAGGGGCAGATACGCAGTATTTT. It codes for CASSLLAGGADTQYF.

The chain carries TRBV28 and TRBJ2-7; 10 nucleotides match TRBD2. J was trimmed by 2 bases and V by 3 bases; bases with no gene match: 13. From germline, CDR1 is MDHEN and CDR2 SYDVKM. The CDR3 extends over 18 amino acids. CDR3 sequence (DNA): TGTGCCAGCAGTTTCGATATGTCTGGGACTAGCGTAACCTACGAGCAGTACTTC. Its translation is CASSFDMSGTSVTYEQYF.

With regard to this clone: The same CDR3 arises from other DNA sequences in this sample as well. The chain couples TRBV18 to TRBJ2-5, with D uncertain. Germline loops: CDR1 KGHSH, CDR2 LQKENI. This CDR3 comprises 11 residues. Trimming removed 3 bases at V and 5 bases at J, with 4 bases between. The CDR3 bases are TGTGCCAGCTCACCGGGTGAGACCCAGTACTTC. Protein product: CASSPGETQYF.

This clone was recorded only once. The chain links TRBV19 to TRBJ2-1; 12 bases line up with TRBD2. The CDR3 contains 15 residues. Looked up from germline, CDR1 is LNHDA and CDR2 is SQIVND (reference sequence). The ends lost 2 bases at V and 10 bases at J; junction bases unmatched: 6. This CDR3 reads CASSIIGGTSGEQFF. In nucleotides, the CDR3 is TGTGCCAGTAGTATAATAGGGGGGACTAGCGGGGAGCAGTTCTTC.

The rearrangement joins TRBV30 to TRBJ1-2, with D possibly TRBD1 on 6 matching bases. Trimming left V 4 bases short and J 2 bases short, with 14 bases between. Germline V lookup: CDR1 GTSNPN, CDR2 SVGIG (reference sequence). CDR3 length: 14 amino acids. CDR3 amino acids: CAWNSEGTNYGYTF. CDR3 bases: TGTGCCTGGAACTCCGAGGGGACAAACTATGGCTACACCTTC.

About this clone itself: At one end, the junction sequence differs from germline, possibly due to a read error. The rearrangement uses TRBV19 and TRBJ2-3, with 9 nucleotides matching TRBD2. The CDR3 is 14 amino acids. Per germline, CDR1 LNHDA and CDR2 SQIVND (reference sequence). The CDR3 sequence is CASRIAGELDTQYF. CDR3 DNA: TGTGCCAGTAGAATAGCGGGAGAATTAGATACGCAGTATTTT.

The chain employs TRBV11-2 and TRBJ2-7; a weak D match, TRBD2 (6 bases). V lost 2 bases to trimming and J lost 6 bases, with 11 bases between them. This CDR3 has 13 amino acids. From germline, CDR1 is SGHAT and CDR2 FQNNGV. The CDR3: CASSLNLRGEQYF. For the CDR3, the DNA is TGTGCCAGCAGCTTAAATCTGCGGGGCGAGCAGTACTTC.

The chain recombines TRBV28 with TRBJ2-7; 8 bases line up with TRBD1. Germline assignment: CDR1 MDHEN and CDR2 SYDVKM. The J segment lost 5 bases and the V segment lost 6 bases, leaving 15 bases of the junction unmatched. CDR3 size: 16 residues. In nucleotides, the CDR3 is TGTGCCAGCAGCCATTCCGGACAGGGCAACGCAAACGAGCAGTACTTC. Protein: CASSHSGQGNANEQYF. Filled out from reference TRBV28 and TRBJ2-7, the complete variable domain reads DVKVTQSSRYLVKRTGEKVFLECVQDMDHENMFWYRQDPGLGLRLIYFSYDVKMKEKGDIPEGYSVSREKKERFSLILESASTNQTSMYLCASSHSGQGNANEQYFGPGTRLTVT.

The CDR3 loop is CASSVGTGVETQYF. The CDR3 DNA follows: TGTGCCAGCAGCGTCGGGACAGGGGTGGAGACCCAGTACTTC. The chain links TRBV9 to TRBJ2-5; 10 nucleotides line up with TRBD1. The CDR3 runs 14 residues. V shed 2 bases, J shed 5 bases, and the junction held 3 bases outside the gene matches. Germline CDR1 SGDLS, CDR2 YYNGEE.

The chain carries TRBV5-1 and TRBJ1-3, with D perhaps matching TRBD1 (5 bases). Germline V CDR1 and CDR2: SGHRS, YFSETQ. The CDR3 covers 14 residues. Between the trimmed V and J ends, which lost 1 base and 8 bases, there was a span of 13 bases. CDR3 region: CASSLTPRVDTIYF. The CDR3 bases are TGCGCCAGCAGCTTGACGCCCAGGGTGGACACCATATATTTT.

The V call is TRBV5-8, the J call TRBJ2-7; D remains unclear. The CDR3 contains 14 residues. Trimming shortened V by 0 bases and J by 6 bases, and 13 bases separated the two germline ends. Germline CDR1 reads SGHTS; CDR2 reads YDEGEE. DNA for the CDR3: TGTGCCAGCAGCTTGGTGGGATTCGGGCGCGAGCAGTACGTC. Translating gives CASSLVGFGREQYV.

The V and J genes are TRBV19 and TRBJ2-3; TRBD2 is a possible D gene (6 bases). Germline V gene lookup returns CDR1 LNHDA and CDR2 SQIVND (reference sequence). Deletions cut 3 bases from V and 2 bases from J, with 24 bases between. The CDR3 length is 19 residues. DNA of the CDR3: TGTGCCAGTAGTATGGTAGCGGCTGTCGGTTCGACTCTCACAGATACGCAGTATTTT. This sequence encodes CASSMVAAVGSTLTDTQYF.